This T cell receptor beta chain came from a study of control samples from healthy donors and cancer patients. Trimming took 5 bases from V and 2 from J, leaving 13 bases between them. The germline V gene has CDR1 LGHNT and CDR2 FRNRAP. This CDR3 contains 15 residues. Profiled with immunoSEQ multiplex PCR; TCRdb holds only in-frame clones, not every one. The sample yields some 200,000 clones, 90% to 95% seen once. This TCR was recovered from a woman aged 25 to 39 in good health. The chain has TRBV12-5 and TRBJ1-3, with no clear D. Input material: blood. The CDR3 here is CASGAGGGAGNTIYF. In DNA, the CDR3 is TGTGCTAGTGGTGCCGGAGGTGGCGCTGGAAACACCATATATTTT.